Listed here is a single TCR beta chain. This specimen comes from a study of blood T cell repertoires in COVID-19. Profiled with immunoSEQ multiplex PCR; TCRdb holds only in-frame clones, not every one. The data hold around 190,000 clones, with more than 80% observed a single time. The CDR3 has 15 amino acids. The germline V and J ends were trimmed by 7 bases and 4 bases, with 17 bases remaining between them. Germline V gene lookup returns CDR1 MNHEY and CDR2 SVGAGI. This TCR was sampled from a human donor in a cohort sampled during active COVID-19. The V and J genes are TRBV6-5 and TRBJ2-1; a possible D gene is TRBD2 (5 bases). The source material was peripheral blood. This chain's CDR3 is CASKYMGVGYNEQFF. CDR3 nucleotides: TGTGCCAGCAAGTATATGGGAGTAGGTTACAATGAGCAGTTCTTC.